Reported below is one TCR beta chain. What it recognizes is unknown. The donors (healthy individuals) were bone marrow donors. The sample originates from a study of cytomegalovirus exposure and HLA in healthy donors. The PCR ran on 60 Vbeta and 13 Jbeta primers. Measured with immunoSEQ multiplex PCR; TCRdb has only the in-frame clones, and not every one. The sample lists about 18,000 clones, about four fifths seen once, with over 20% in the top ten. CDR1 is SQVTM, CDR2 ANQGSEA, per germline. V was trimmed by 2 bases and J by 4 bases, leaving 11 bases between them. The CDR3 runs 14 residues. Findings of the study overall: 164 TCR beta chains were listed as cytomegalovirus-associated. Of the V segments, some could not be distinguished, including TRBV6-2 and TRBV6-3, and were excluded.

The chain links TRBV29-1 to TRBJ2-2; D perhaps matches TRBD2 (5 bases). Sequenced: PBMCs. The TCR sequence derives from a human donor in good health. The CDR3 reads CSVESGRVTGELFF. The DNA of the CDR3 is TGCAGCGTTGAATCGGGAAGGGTCACCGGGGAGCTGTTTTTT.